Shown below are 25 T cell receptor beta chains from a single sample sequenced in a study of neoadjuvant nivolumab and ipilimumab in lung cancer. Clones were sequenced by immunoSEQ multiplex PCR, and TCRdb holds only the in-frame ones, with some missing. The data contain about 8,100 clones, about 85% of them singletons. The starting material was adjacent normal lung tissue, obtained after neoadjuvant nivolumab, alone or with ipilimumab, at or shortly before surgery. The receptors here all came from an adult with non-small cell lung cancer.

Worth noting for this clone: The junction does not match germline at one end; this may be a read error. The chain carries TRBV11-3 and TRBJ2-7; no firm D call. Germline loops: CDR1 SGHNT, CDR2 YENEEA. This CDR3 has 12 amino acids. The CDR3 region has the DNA TGTGCCAGCAGCCATCGGTCCTCCGAGCAGTACTTC. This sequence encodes CASSHRSSEQYF. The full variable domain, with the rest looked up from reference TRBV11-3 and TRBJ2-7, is EAGVVQSPRYKIIEKKQPVAFWCNPISGHNTLYWYLQNLGQGPELLIRYENEEAVDDSQLPKDRFSAERLKGVDSTLKIQPAELGDSAVYLCASSHRSSEQYFGPGTRLTVT.

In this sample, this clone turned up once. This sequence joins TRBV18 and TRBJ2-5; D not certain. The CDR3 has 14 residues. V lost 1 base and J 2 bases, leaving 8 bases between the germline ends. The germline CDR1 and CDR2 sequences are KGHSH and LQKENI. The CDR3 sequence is CASSPRVQQETQYF. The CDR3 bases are TGTGCCAGCTCACCACGTGTCCAGCAAGAGACCCAGTACTTC.

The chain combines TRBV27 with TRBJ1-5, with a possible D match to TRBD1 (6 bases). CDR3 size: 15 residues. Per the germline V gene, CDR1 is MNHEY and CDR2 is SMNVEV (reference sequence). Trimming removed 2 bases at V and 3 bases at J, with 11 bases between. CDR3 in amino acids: CASSLGQGPNQPQHF. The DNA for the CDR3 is TGTGCCAGCAGTTTAGGTCAGGGGCCCAATCAGCCCCAGCATTTT.

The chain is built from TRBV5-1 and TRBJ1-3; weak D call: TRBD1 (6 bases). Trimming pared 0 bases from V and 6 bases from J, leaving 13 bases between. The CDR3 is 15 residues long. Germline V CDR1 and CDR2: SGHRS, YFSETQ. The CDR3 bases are TGCGCCAGCAGCTTGGACCGGGGGGCTGTAAACACCATATATTTT. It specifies CASSLDRGAVNTIYF.

The CDR3 sequence is CASSLSSLRGRGTEAFF. The CDR3 nucleotides read TGTGCCAGCAGTTTATCGTCCTTGAGGGGGCGAGGGACTGAAGCTTTCTTT. The chain links TRBV27 to TRBJ1-1; 7 bases line up with TRBD1. This CDR3 is 17 amino acids long. J gave up 5 bases and V 0 bases, and 12 bases lay outside the gene matches. Germline V gene lookup returns CDR1 MNHEY and CDR2 SMNVEV (reference sequence).

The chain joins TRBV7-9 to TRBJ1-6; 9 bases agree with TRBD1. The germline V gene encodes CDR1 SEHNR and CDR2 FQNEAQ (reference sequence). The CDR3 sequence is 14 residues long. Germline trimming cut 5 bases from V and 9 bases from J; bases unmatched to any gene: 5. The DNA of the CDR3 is TGTGCCAGCAGCCCGGGACAGGGAACTTCACCCCTCCACTTT. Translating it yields CASSPGQGTSPLHF.

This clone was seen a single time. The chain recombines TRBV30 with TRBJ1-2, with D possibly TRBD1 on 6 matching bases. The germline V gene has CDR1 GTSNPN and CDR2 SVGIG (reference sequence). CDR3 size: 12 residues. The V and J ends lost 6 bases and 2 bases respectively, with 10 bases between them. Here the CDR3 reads CACSGVNYGYTF. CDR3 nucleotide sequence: TGTGCCTGCTCAGGGGTAAACTATGGCTACACCTTC.

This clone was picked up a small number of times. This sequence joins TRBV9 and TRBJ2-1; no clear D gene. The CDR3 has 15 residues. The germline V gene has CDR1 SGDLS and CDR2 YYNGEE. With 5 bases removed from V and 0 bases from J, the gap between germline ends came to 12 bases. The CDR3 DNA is TGTGCCAGCAGTTCGGACCCGTCCTCCTACAATGAGCAGTTCTTC. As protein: CASSSDPSSYNEQFF.

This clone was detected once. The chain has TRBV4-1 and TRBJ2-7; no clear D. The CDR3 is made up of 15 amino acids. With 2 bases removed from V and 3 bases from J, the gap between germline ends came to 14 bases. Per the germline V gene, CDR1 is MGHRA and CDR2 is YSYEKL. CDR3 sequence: CASSQSIQGGYEQYF. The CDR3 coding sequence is TGCGCCAGCAGCCAATCAATTCAAGGTGGCTACGAGCAGTACTTC.

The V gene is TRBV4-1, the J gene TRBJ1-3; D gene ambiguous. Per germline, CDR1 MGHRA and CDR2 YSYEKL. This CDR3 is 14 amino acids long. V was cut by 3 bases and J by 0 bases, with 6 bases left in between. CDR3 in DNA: TGCGCCAGCAGCCATACTTCCTCTGGAAACACCATATATTTT. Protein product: CASSHTSSGNTIYF.

The CDR3, as DNA: TGTGCCAGCAGTTACAGTCGGGGGGGCGCCGAGAACACCATATATTTT. It specifies CASSYSRGGAENTIYF. This chain connects TRBV6-5 to TRBJ1-3, with D perhaps TRBD1 (6 bases). CDR1 MNHEY and CDR2 SVGAGI come from the germline V gene. The germline V and J ends were trimmed by 2 bases and 7 bases, with 18 bases remaining between them. The CDR3 consists of 16 residues.

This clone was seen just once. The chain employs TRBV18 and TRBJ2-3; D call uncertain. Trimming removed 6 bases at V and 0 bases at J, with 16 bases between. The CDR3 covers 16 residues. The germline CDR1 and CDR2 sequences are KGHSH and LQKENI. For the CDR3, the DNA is TGTGCCAGCTCGTTCCGGACGGGTTCTAGCACAGATACGCAGTATTTT. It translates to CASSFRTGSSTDTQYF.

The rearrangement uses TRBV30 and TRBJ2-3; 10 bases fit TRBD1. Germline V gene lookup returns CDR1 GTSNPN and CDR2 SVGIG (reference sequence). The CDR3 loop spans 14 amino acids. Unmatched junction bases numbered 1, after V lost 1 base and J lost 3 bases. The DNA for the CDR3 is TGTGCCTGGAGTGGGGACAGGGGAACAGATACGCAGTATTTT. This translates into CAWSGDRGTDTQYF.

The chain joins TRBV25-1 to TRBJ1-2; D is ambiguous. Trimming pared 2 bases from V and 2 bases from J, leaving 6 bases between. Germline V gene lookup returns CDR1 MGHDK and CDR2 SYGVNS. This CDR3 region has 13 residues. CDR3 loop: CASSEDGNYGYTF. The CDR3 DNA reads TGTGCCAGCAGTGAAGACGGAAACTATGGCTACACCTTC.

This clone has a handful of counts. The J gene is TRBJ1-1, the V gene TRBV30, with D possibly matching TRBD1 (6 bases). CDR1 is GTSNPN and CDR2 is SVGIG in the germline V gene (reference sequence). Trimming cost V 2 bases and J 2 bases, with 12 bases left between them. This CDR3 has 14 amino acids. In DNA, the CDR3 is TGTGCCTGGAGTCACACAGGGAGAAACACTGAAGCTTTCTTT. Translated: CAWSHTGRNTEAFF.

The CDR3 protein is CASSPGGYNEQFF. The DNA for the CDR3 is TGTGCCAGCAGCCCCGGGGGCTACAATGAGCAGTTCTTC. The rearrangement links TRBV5-6 to TRBJ2-1; D might be TRBD2 (6 bases). Per the germline V gene, CDR1 is SGHDT and CDR2 is YYEEEE. V was trimmed by 4 bases and J by 3 bases, leaving 8 bases between them. The CDR3 loop spans 13 amino acids.

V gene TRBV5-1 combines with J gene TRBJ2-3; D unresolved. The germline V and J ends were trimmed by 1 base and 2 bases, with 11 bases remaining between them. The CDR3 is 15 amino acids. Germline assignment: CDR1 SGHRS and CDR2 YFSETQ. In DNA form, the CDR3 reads TGCGCCAGCAGCTTGTATAGAGTACCCACAGATACGCAGTATTTT. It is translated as CASSLYRVPTDTQYF.

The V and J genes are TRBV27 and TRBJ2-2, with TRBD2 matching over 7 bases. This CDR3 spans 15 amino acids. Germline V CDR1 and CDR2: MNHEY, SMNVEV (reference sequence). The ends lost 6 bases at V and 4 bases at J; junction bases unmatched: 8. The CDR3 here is CASSRTRIVTGELFF. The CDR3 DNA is TGTGCCAGCAGCCGGACTAGAATTGTCACCGGGGAGCTGTTTTTT.

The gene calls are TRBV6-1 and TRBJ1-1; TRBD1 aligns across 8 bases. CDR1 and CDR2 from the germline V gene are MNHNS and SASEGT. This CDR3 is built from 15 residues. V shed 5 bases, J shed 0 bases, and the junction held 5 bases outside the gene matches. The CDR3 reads CASSTGQGMNTEAFF. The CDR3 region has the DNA TGTGCCAGCAGTACCGGACAGGGAATGAACACTGAAGCTTTCTTT.

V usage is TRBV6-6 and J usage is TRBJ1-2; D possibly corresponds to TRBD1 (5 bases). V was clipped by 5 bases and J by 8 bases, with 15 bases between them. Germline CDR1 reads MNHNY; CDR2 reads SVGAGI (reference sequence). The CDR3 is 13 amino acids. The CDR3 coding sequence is TGTGCCAGCAGTCGAGGGACGGGGCAAGGCTACACCTTC. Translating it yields CASSRGTGQGYTF.

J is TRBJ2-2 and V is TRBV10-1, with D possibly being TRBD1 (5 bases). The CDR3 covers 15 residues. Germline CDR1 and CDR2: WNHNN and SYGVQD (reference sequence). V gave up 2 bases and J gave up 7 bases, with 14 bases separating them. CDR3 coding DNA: TGCGCCAGCAGTGAGGACAGTGTTAGGGTCGGGGAGCTGTTTTTT. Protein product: CASSEDSVRVGELFF.

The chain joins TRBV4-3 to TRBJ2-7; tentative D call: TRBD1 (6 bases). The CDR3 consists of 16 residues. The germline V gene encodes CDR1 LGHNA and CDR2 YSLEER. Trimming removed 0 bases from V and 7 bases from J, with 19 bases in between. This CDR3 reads CASSQDLGGSSSEQYF. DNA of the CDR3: TGCGCCAGCAGCCAAGATTTAGGGGGATCCTCAAGTGAGCAGTACTTC.

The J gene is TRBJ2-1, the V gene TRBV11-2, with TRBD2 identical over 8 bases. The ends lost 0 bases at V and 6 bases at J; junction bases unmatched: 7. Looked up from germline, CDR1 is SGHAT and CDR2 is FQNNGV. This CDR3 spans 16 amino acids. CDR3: CASSLDPGLAFNEQFF. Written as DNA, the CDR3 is TGTGCCAGCAGCTTAGATCCAGGACTAGCATTCAATGAGCAGTTCTTC.

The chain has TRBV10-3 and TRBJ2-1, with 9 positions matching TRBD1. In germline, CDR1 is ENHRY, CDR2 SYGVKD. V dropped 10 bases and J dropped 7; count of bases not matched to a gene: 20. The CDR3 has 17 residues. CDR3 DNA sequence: TGTGCCACCACCCTCCCCCAAACCGGGACAGGGAAAAATGAGCAGTTCTTC. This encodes CATTLPQTGTGKNEQFF.

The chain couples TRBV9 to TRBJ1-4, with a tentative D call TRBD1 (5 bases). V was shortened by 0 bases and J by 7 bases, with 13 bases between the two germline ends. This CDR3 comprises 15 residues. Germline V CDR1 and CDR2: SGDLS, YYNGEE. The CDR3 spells CASSVGGLTSEKLFF. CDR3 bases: TGTGCCAGCAGCGTAGGGGGACTAACGAGTGAAAAACTGTTTTTT.